The TCR beta chain under discussion was sequenced for a study of cytomegalovirus exposure and HLA in healthy donors. On the study more broadly: Assignment to the Caucasian-associated ancestry cluster applied to over 70% of the approximately 360 genotyped donors. Study conclusions and caveats: Follow-up analysis seemed to connect common viral pathogens with several of the most significant clusters identified. Reportedly, cytomegalovirus status was diagnosed with high sensitivity and specificity.

Both 60 Vbeta primers and 13 Jbeta primers went into the PCR. Assay used: immunoSEQ multiplex PCR; TCRdb lists only in-frame clones, some missing. The table records some 160,000 clones, 80% to 90% of them present only once. Of note for this clone: Its cognate antigen is unknown.

Germline CDR1 and CDR2: SGHRS and YFSETQ. CDR3 length: 14 amino acids. V was trimmed by 2 bases and J by 5 bases, leaving 13 bases between them. The specimen was PBMCs. The receptor's source is a woman aged 40-49 years in good health and CMV-seropositive. The chain joins TRBV5-1 to TRBJ2-5, with a weak D call TRBD1 (6 bases). This CDR3 reads CASSLEQGRETQYF. The CDR3 nucleotides are TGCGCCAGCAGCTTAGAGCAGGGGCGGGAGACCCAGTACTTC.